The clone carrying this T cell receptor (beta chain) showed up just a few times. The data are from a study of metastatic and nonmetastatic thyroid tumors. Study-level information: Patients with malignant and benign thyroid disease provided blood and tumor or nodule tissue, whose repertoires were compared.

This CDR3 is 13 amino acids long. The germline V gene has CDR1 LNHDA and CDR2 SQIVND (reference sequence). V lost 6 bases and J lost 3; bases outside the gene matches: 4. TCRdb re-processed the PCR reads through MiXCR. The sample has about 33,000 clones, around 17% seen once; the top ten hold under 15%. Patients underwent thyroid surgery, and none had received any treatment before it. The sequenced sample was blood. The V and J genes are TRBV19 and TRBJ2-7, with TRBD1 matching 8 bases. The sequence derives from a male donor with papillary thyroid cancer or a benign thyroid nodule (not recorded which). Some clones in this sample may be carry-over from other donors' samples. Here the CDR3 reads CASRDREGYEQYF. CDR3 DNA sequence: TGTGCCAGTAGGGACAGGGAAGGCTACGAGCAGTACTTC.